The rows below give T cell receptor beta chains drawn from one sample of a study of blood T cell repertoires in COVID-19. Method: immunoSEQ multiplex PCR; TCRdb's copy keeps in-frame clones and lacks some. The top ten clones hold less than 15% of a sample with around 190,000 clones, 80% to 90% of them seen once. Sequencing used peripheral blood. The receptors derive from a human donor in a cohort sampled during active COVID-19. Each CDR3 is given with its conserved first and last residue. Each record gives: clone size, V gene, D gene, J gene, CDR3 protein, CDR3 DNA. The D gene is left open where the match is weak. Expanded clones get a size class; other rows say once, few or many, or leave the size out.

.	TRBV5-5	.	TRBJ1-1	CASSRLTEVAFF	TGTGCCAGCAGCCGGTTGACAGAGGTAGCTTTCTTT
.	TRBV27	.	TRBJ2-7	CASSPSSYEQYF	TGTGCCAGCAGCCCCAGCTCCTACGAGCAGTACTTC
.	TRBV25-1	.	TRBJ2-7	CASSRAGFYEQYF	TGTGCCAGCAGTAGGGCAGGGTTTTACGAGCAGTACTTC
.	TRBV5-1	TRBD1	TRBJ1-5	CASSETGAGNQPQHF	TGCGCCAGCAGTGAAACAGGGGCGGGCAATCAGCCCCAGCATTTT
.	TRBV27	.	TRBJ1-6	CASSLSLNSPLHF	TGTGCCAGCAGTTTAAGCCTCAATTCACCCCTCCACTTT
.	TRBV29-1	.	TRBJ2-3	CSVGRRGDGTDTQYF	TGCAGCGTTGGTCGGCGGGGCGACGGGACAGATACGCAGTATTTT
once	TRBV5-4	TRBD1	TRBJ2-3	CASSRQGAVLDTQYF	TGTGCCAGCAGCCGGCAGGGGGCAGTTCTGGATACGCAGTATTTT
.	TRBV4-1	TRBD2	TRBJ2-5	CASSLYGTSASPQETQYF	TGCGCCAGCAGCCTATATGGGACTAGCGCCTCTCCCCAAGAGACCCAGTACTTC
.	TRBV10-3	.	TRBJ2-5	CAISSEVQGQETQYF	TGTGCCATCAGCTCCGAGGTACAGGGCCAAGAGACCCAGTACTTC
.	TRBV4-1	.	TRBJ2-5	CASSRKGGDQETQYF	TGCGCCAGCAGCCGAAAGGGGGGGGACCAAGAGACCCAGTACTTC
.	TRBV5-1	.	TRBJ2-1	CASSLALLAYNEQFF	TGCGCCAGCAGCTTGGCTCTCCTCGCCTACAATGAGCAGTTCTTC
.	TRBV6-5	.	TRBJ1-1	CASRALQVGTEAFF	TGTGCCAGCAGGGCCTTGCAGGTCGGCACTGAAGCTTTCTTT
once	TRBV4-1	TRBD2	TRBJ2-7	CASSQDPAGVYEQYF	TGCGCCAGCAGCCAAGACCCAGCGGGAGTTTACGAGCAGTACTTC
.	TRBV19	.	TRBJ1-3	CASGPVWTDSGNTIYF	TGTGCCAGCGGCCCCGTATGGACAGACTCTGGAAACACCATATATTTT
.	TRBV28	TRBD2	TRBJ2-5	CASSQKGTSGYQETQYF	TGTGCCAGCAGCCAGAAAGGGACTAGCGGGTACCAAGAGACCCAGTACTTC
.	TRBV4-1	TRBD2	TRBJ2-3	CASSQGWGSGGNTDTQYF	TGCGCCAGCAGCCAAGGTTGGGGCAGCGGGGGAAACACAGATACGCAGTATTTT
.	TRBV2	.	TRBJ2-7	CASRPTERAYEQYF	TGTGCCAGCAGACCCACTGAGCGGGCCTACGAGCAGTACTTC
.	TRBV3-1/TRBV3-2	.	TRBJ2-7	CASSQVSTGSYEQYF	TGTGCCAGCAGCCAAGTTTCAACAGGGTCCTACGAGCAGTACTTC
.	TRBV3-1/TRBV3-2	.	TRBJ2-1	CASSQDGSRTSRSYNEQFF	TGTGCCAGCAGCCAAGACGGTAGCCGTACTAGCAGATCCTACAATGAGCAGTTCTTC
.	TRBV27	.	TRBJ2-1	CASSPRGSYNEQFF	TGTGCCAGCAGCCCTCGGGGCTCCTACAATGAGCAGTTCTTC
.	TRBV19	.	TRBJ2-7	CASTSGYEQYF	TGTGCCAGTACCTCCGGCTACGAGCAGTACTTC
.	TRBV9	.	TRBJ2-1	CASSVAGDAGEQFF	TGTGCCAGCAGCGTAGCGGGAGATGCAGGGGAGCAGTTCTTC
.	TRBV28	.	TRBJ2-2	CATGLFNTGELFF	TGTGCCACGGGACTCTTTAACACCGGGGAGCTGTTTTTT
.	TRBV4-2	TRBD1	TRBJ2-1	CASSQVVDRALYNEQFF	TGTGCCAGCAGCCAAGTCGTGGACAGGGCTTTATACAATGAGCAGTTCTTC
many	TRBV5-5	TRBD1	TRBJ1-5	CASSIQGGTWQPQHF	TGTGCCAGCAGCATACAGGGGGGGACGTGGCAGCCCCAGCATTTT
.	TRBV5-8	TRBD1	TRBJ1-5	CASSLWTGASNQPQHF	TGTGCCAGCAGCTTGTGGACAGGGGCTTCCAATCAGCCCCAGCATTTT
.	TRBV19	TRBD1	TRBJ1-1	CASSGARGRNTEAFF	TGTGCCAGTAGTGGGGCGAGGGGGCGAAACACTGAAGCTTTCTTT
.	TRBV3-1/TRBV3-2	.	TRBJ2-7	CASSQGKPYEQYF	TGTGCCAGCAGCCAGGGCAAGCCCTACGAGCAGTACTTC
.	TRBV27	TRBD1	TRBJ2-7	CASSLNWDSSYEQYF	TGTGCCAGCAGCCTGAATTGGGACAGCTCCTACGAGCAGTACTTC
.	TRBV5-1	.	TRBJ1-4	CASSLAGGAGEKLFF	TGCGCCAGCAGCTTGGCGGGAGGCGCAGGTGAAAAACTGTTTTTT
.	TRBV30	.	TRBJ1-2	CAWSPSSGAGYGYTF	TGTGCCTGGAGTCCCTCATCTGGGGCAGGGTATGGCTACACCTTC
.	TRBV27	.	TRBJ1-2	CASSLSSGGGPYGYTF	TGTGCCAGCAGTTTATCTTCTGGGGGCGGCCCCTATGGCTACACCTTC
.	TRBV6-5	TRBD1	TRBJ2-7	CASSRTGGIGEQYF	TGTGCCAGCAGTCGGACAGGGGGGATTGGCGAGCAGTACTTC
.	TRBV27	TRBD2	TRBJ2-3	CASRPLLAETDTQYF	TGTGCCAGCAGGCCTTTACTAGCGGAAACAGATACGCAGTATTTT
.	TRBV18	.	TRBJ1-2	CASSPSQGQSYGYTF	TGTGCCAGCTCACCTTCGCAGGGGCAGAGCTATGGCTACACCTTC
.	TRBV4-1	TRBD2	TRBJ2-1	CASSQWRLAVNEQFF	TGCGCCAGCAGCCAGTGGAGACTAGCGGTCAATGAGCAGTTCTTC
.	TRBV6-1	TRBD1	TRBJ1-2	CASSEYWTGFGGYGYTF	TGTGCCAGCAGTGAATATTGGACAGGGTTTGGCGGCTATGGCTACACCTTC
.	TRBV3-1/TRBV3-2	TRBD2	TRBJ2-1	CASSQGLAVSNEQFF	TGTGCCAGCAGCCAAGGACTAGCGGTCTCTAATGAGCAGTTCTTC
.	TRBV3-1/TRBV3-2	.	TRBJ2-5	CASSQRSQEETQYF	TGTGCCAGCAGCCAAAGATCACAAGAAGAGACCCAGTACTTC
once	TRBV19	TRBD1	TRBJ2-6	CASSDRGRAGANVLTF	TGTGCCAGTAGTGACAGGGGACGGGCTGGGGCCAACGTCCTGACTTTC
.	TRBV7-2	TRBD2	TRBJ2-3	CASSLEAGGPPDTQYF	TGTGCCAGCAGCTTAGAAGCGGGAGGGCCACCAGATACGCAGTATTTT
.	TRBV12-3/TRBV12-4	.	TRBJ2-5	CASSFVREETQYF	TGTGCCAGCAGTTTTGTGAGAGAGGAGACCCAGTACTTC
.	TRBV5-4	.	TRBJ2-7	CASSRGTDDDEQYF	TGTGCCAGCAGCCGGGGGACAGATGATGACGAGCAGTACTTC